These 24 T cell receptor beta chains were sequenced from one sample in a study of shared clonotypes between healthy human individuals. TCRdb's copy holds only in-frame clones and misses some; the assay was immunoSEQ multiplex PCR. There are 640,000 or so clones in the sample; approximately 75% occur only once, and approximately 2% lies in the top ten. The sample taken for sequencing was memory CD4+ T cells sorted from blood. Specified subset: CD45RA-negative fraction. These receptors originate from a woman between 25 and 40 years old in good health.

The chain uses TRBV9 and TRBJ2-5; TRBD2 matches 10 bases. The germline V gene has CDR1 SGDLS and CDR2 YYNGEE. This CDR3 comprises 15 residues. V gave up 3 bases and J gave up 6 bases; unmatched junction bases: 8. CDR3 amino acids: CASSGVPSGSQTQYF. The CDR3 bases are TGTGCCAGCAGCGGGGTCCCTAGCGGGAGTCAGACCCAGTACTTC.

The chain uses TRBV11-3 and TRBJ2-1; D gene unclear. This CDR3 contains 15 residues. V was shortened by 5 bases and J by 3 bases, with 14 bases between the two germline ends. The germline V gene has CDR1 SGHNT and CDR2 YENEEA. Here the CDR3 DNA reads TGTGCCAGCAGCGGTACCGGACGGAACTACAATGAGCAGTTCTTC. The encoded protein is CASSGTGRNYNEQFF.

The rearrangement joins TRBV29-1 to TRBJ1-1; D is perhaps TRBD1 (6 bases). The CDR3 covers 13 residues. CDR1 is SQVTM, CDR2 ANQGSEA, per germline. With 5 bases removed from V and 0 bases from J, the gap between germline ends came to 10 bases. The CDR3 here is CSVRGQLNTEAFF. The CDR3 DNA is TGCAGCGTTCGAGGACAGTTGAACACTGAAGCTTTCTTT.

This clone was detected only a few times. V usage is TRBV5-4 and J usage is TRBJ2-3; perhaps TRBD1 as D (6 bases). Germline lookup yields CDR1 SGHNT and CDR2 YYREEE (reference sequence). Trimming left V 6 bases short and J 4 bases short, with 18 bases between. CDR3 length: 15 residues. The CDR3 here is CASTIWVGGPDTQYF. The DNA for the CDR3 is TGTGCCAGCACAATCTGGGTTGGGGGCCCAGATACGCAGTATTTT.

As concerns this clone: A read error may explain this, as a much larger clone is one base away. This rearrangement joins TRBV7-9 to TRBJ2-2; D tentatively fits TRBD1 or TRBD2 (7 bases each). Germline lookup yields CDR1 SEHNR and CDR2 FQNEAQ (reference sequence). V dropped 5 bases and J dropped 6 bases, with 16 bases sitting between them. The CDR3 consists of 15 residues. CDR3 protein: CASSTQGGAAGELFF. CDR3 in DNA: TGTGCCAGCAGCACCCAGGGGGGGGCGGCCGGGGAGCTGTTTTTT.

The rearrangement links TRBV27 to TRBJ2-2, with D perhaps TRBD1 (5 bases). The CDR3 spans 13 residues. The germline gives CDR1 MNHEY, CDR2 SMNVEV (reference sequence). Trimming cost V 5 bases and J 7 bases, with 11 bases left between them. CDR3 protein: CASSPKGFGELFF. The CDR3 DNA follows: TGTGCCAGCAGTCCCAAGGGGTTCGGGGAGCTGTTTTTT.

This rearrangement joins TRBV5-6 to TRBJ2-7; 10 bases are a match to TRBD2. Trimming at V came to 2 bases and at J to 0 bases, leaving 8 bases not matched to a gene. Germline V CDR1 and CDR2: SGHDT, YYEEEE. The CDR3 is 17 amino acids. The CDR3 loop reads CASSLMRLAGVSYEQYF. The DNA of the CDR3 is TGTGCCAGCAGCTTAATGCGGCTAGCGGGGGTCTCCTACGAGCAGTACTTC.

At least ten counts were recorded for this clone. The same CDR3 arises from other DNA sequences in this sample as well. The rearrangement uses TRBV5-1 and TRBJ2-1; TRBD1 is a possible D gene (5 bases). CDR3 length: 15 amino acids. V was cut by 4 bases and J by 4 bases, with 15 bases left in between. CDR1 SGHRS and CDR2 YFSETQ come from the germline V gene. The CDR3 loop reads CASSPDSSLYNEQFF. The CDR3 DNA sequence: TGCGCCAGCAGCCCTGACAGTTCTCTTTACAATGAGCAGTTCTTC.

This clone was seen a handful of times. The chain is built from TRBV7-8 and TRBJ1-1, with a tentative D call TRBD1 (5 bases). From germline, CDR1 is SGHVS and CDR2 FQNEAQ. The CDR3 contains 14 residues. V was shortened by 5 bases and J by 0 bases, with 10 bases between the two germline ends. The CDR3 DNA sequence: TGTGCCAGCAGCCAGACAGAGATGAACACTGAAGCTTTCTTT. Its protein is CASSQTEMNTEAFF.

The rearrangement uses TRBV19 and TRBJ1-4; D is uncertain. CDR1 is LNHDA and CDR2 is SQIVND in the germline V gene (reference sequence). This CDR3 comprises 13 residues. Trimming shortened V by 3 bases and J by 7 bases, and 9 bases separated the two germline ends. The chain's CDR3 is CASSIPAAEKLFF. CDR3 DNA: TGTGCCAGTAGTATCCCGGCGGCTGAAAAACTGTTTTTT.

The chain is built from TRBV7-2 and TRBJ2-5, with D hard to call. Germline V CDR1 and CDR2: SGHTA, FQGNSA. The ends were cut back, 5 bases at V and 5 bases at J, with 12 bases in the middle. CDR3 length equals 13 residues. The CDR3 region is CASSPRVRETQYF. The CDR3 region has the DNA TGTGCCAGCAGCCCCCGGGTAAGGGAGACCCAGTACTTC.

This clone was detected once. CDR3 bases: TGCGCCAGCAGCCAAGGGAGCTCCTACAATGAGCAGTTCTTC. Translating gives CASSQGSSYNEQFF. The V call is TRBV4-1, the J call TRBJ2-1; D remains unclear. Trimming pared 1 base from V and 0 bases from J, leaving 4 bases between. The CDR3 sequence is 14 residues long. Per the germline V gene, CDR1 is MGHRA and CDR2 is YSYEKL.

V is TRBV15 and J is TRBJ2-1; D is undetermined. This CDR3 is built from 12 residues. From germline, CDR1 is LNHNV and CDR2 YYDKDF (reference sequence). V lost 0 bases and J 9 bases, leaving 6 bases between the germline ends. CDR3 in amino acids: CATSRDSSEQFF. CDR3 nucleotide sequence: TGTGCCACCAGCAGAGATAGTAGTGAGCAGTTCTTC.

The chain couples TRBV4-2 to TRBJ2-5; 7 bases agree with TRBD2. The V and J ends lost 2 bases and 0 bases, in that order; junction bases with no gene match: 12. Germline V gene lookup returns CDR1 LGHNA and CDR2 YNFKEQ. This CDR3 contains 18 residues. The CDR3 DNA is TGTGCCAGCAGCCAACGGACTGGTGGGCTAGCGGACCAAGAGACCCAGTACTTC. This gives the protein CASSQRTGGLADQETQYF.

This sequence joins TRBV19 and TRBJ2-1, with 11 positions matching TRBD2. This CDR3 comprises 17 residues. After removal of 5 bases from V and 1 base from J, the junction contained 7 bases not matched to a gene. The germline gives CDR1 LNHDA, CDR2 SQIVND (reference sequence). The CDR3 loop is CASSARTSGFSYNEQFF. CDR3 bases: TGTGCCAGTAGTGCCCGGACTAGCGGGTTTTCCTACAATGAGCAGTTCTTC.

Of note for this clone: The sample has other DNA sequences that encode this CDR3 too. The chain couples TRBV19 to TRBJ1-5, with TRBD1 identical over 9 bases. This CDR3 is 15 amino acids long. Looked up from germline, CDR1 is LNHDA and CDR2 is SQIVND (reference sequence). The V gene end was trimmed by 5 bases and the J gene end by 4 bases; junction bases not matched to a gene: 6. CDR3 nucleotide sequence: TGTGCCAGTAGTGTCCCCGGGACAGGGAATCAGCCCCAGCATTTT. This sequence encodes CASSVPGTGNQPQHF. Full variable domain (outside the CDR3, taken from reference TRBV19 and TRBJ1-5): DGGITQSPKYLFRKEGQNVTLSCEQNLNHDAMYWYRQDPGQGLRLIYYSQIVNDFQKGDIAEGYSVSREKKESFPLTVTSAQKNPTAFYLCASSVPGTGNQPQHFGDGTRLSIL.

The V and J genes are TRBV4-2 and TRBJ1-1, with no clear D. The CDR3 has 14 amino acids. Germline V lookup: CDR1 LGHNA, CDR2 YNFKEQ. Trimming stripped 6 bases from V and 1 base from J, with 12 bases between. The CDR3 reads CASRNPISNTEAFF. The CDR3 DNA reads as TGTGCCAGCAGAAATCCCATATCGAACACTGAAGCTTTCTTT.

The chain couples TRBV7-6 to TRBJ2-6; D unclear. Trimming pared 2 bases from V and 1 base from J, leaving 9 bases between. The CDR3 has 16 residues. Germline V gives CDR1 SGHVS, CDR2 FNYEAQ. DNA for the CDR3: TGTGCCAGCAGCTTAACGGCCCTATCTGGGGCCAACGTCCTGACTTTC. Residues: CASSLTALSGANVLTF.

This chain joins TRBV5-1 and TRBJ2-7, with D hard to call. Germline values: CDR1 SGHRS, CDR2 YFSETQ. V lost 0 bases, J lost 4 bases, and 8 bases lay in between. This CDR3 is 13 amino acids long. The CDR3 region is CASSLASEYEQYF. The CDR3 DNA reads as TGCGCCAGCAGCTTGGCCTCCGAGTACGAGCAGTACTTC.

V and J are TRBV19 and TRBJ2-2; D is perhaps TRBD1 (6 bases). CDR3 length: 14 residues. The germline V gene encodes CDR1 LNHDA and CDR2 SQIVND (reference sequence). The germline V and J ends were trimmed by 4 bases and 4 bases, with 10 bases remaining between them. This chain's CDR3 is CASSNRVGTGELFF. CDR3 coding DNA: TGTGCCAGTAGTAACAGGGTAGGCACCGGGGAGCTGTTTTTT.

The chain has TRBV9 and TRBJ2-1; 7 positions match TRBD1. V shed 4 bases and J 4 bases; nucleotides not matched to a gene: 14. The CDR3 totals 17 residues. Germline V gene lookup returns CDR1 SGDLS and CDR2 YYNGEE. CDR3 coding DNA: TGTGCCAGCAGCCCCAGGGGAGACAGGGTGGGATACAATGAGCAGTTCTTC. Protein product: CASSPRGDRVGYNEQFF.

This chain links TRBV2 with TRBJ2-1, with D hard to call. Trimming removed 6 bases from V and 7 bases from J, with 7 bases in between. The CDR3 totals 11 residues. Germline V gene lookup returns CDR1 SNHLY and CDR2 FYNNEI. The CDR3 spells CASRIVNEQFF. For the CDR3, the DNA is TGTGCCAGCAGGATCGTGAATGAGCAGTTCTTC. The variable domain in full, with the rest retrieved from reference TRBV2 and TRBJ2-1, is EPEVTQTPSHQVTQMGQEVILRCVPISNHLYFYWYRQILGQKVEFLVSFYNNEISEKSEIFDDQFSVERPDGSNFTLKIRSTKLEDSAMYFCASRIVNEQFFGPGTRLTVL.

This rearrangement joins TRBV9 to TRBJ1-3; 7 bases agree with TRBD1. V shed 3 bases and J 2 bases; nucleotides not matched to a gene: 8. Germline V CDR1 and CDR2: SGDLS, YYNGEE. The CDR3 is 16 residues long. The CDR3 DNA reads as TGTGCCAGCAGCGCCCTACAGGGGATCGCTGGAAACACCATATATTTT. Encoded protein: CASSALQGIAGNTIYF. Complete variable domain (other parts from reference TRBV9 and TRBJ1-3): DSGVTQTPKHLITATGQRVTLRCSPRSGDLSVYWYQQSLDQGLQFLIQYYNGEERAKGNILERFSAQQFPDLHSELNLSSLELGDSALYFCASSALQGIAGNTIYFGEGSWLTVV.

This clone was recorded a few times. In nucleotides, the CDR3 is TGTGCCAGTGGTCGAGGCCATCGCACCTACGAGCAGTACTTC. This codes for CASGRGHRTYEQYF. The genes are TRBV28 and TRBJ2-7; D ambiguous. V was pared by 9 bases and J by 2 bases, with 17 bases between. Germline CDR1 reads MDHEN; CDR2 reads SYDVKM. The CDR3 length is 14 residues.